Following are 29 T cell receptor beta chains from one sample sequenced in a study of cytomegalovirus exposure and HLA in healthy donors. Amplification used 60 Vbeta primers and 13 Jbeta primers. Libraries were prepared by immunoSEQ multiplex PCR; TCRdb keeps only in-frame clonotypes and omits some of them. The sample includes about 160,000 clones, 70% to 85% seen only once; the top ten take approximately 6.5%. The sequenced sample was PBMCs. The origin of the receptors is a man in his fifties in good health and CMV-seropositive.

In its sample, this clone was seen once. This rearrangement joins TRBV6-1 to TRBJ2-3; 8 positions agree with TRBD1. Losses at the gene ends were 6 bases for V and 1 base for J; bases not matched to a gene: 3. Germline V gives CDR1 MNHNS, CDR2 SASEGT. The CDR3 spans 14 residues. The CDR3 bases are TGTGCCAGCAGACTACAGGGGGGCACAGATACGCAGTATTTT. Amino acids: CASRLQGGTDTQYF.

This clone showed up just once. The chain links TRBV15 to TRBJ2-3; the D gene is possibly TRBD1 (6 bases). CDR1 and CDR2 (germline): LNHNV, YYDKDF (reference sequence). CDR3 length equals 16 residues. The V and J ends lost 0 bases and 4 bases respectively, with 14 bases between them. The CDR3: CATSREQGDEPDTQYF. In DNA form, the CDR3 reads TGTGCCACCAGCAGAGAACAGGGAGATGAGCCAGATACGCAGTATTTT.

V is TRBV19 and J is TRBJ1-5; 8 positions match TRBD1. The trim removed 5 bases at V and 3 bases at J, leaving 12 bases unmatched. This CDR3 is built from 17 residues. Germline V lookup: CDR1 LNHDA, CDR2 SQIVND (reference sequence). The CDR3 sequence: CASSLRTGRSINQPQHF. CDR3 nucleotides: TGTGCCAGTAGTCTCCGGACAGGGAGGTCAATCAATCAGCCCCAGCATTTT.

In this sample, this clone turned up once. This sequence joins TRBV19 and TRBJ2-3; TRBD1 agrees at 8 bases. The CDR3 extends over 16 amino acids. Germline V CDR1 and CDR2: LNHDA, SQIVND (reference sequence). V shed 4 bases, J shed 3 bases, and the junction held 9 bases outside the gene matches. DNA of the CDR3: TGTGCCAGTAGTACTTCCGGGACAGGAACAACAGATACGCAGTATTTT. Translated: CASSTSGTGTTDTQYF.

V is TRBV6-5 and J is TRBJ2-7, with a tentative D call TRBD1 (6 bases). The CDR3 extends over 14 amino acids. Trimming cost V 2 bases and J 1 base, with 9 bases left between them. The germline CDR1 and CDR2 sequences are MNHEY and SVGAGI. The CDR3 DNA reads as TGTGCCAGCAGTTACCAGGGGCAGTCCTACGAGCAGTACTTC. Translation: CASSYQGQSYEQYF.

Worth noting for this clone: At the DNA level, this CDR3 is encoded by other sequences in the same sample as well. The chain links TRBV6-5 to TRBJ1-3; TRBD1 is a possible D gene (6 bases). This CDR3 has 15 residues. CDR1 and CDR2 (germline): MNHEY, SVGAGI. Trimming pared 3 bases from V and 0 bases from J, leaving 9 bases between. The CDR3 protein is CASSYGGSSGNTIYF. The CDR3 nucleotides read TGTGCCAGCAGTTATGGGGGCTCCTCTGGAAACACCATATATTTT.

In this sample, this clone turned up a few times. The chain employs TRBV5-1 and TRBJ1-1; 7 positions agree with TRBD1. The CDR3 has 16 residues. V gave up 6 bases and J gave up 0 bases; unmatched junction bases: 11. CDR1 and CDR2 from the germline V gene are SGHRS and YFSETQ. Here the CDR3 DNA reads TGCGCCAGCACCCTGGACAGGTGGGATCTGAACACTGAAGCTTTCTTT. This codes for CASTLDRWDLNTEAFF.

J is TRBJ1-2 and V is TRBV28; perhaps TRBD1 as D (5 bases). Germline assignment: CDR1 MDHEN and CDR2 SYDVKM. Trimming pared 1 base from V and 5 bases from J, leaving 23 bases between. This CDR3 is built from 18 residues. The CDR3 sequence: CASSLSFDPFGGMYGYTF. CDR3 nucleotide sequence: TGTGCCAGCAGTTTATCCTTTGATCCCTTTGGGGGGATGTATGGCTACACCTTC.

This chain connects TRBV7-8 to TRBJ1-2, with TRBD1 matching 7 bases. Germline assignment: CDR1 SGHVS and CDR2 FQNEAQ. V dropped 4 bases and J dropped 4; count of bases not matched to a gene: 18. The CDR3 sequence is 18 residues long. The CDR3 sequence: CASSSTGSGSRGFYGYTF. For the CDR3, the DNA is TGTGCCAGCAGCTCGACAGGGAGTGGGTCCCGGGGGTTCTATGGCTACACCTTC.

The chain carries TRBV2 and TRBJ1-2, with 8 bases fitting TRBD1. In germline, CDR1 is SNHLY, CDR2 FYNNEI. The V and J ends lost 4 bases and 0 bases, in that order; junction bases with no gene match: 1. The CDR3 totals 14 residues. CDR3 DNA sequence: TGTGCCAGCAGTGTGGACAGGGCTAACTATGGCTACACCTTC. Its translation: CASSVDRANYGYTF.

The rearrangement uses TRBV11-2 and TRBJ2-1, with 9 bases lining up with TRBD2. Germline V CDR1 and CDR2: SGHAT, FQNNGV. The CDR3 loop spans 16 amino acids. V trimming: 4 bases; J trimming: 5 bases; junction bases outside the gene matches: 9. CDR3 in amino acids: CASSSRLAGRDNEQFF. CDR3 sequence (DNA): TGTGCCAGCAGCTCCCGGCTAGCGGGAAGAGACAATGAGCAGTTCTTC.

The genes are TRBV9 and TRBJ2-7, with D possibly being TRBD1 (6 bases). The V gene lost 0 bases and the J gene lost 3 bases, with 7 bases spanning the gap. Germline V lookup: CDR1 SGDLS, CDR2 YYNGEE. There are 13 residues in the CDR3. CDR3 region: CASSVGGHYEQYF. The CDR3 DNA follows: TGTGCCAGCAGCGTAGGGGGGCACTACGAGCAGTACTTC.

This chain connects TRBV5-4 to TRBJ1-2; D gene uncertain. Germline V gene sequence: CDR1 SGHNT, CDR2 YYREEE (reference sequence). The CDR3 has 14 residues. The V end was cut by 2 bases, the J end by 4 bases, with 12 bases between. This CDR3 reads CASSFGEMGYGYTF. DNA for the CDR3: TGTGCCAGCAGCTTCGGGGAAATGGGCTATGGCTACACCTTC.

The chain has TRBV5-6 and TRBJ2-2, with 8 nucleotides matching TRBD1. V lost 4 bases and J lost 5; bases outside the gene matches: 10. Germline assignment: CDR1 SGHDT and CDR2 YYEEEE. The CDR3 covers 16 residues. The CDR3, as DNA: TGTGCCAGCAGCCTATACGACAGGGGTAGAACCGGGGAGCTGTTTTTT. Amino acids: CASSLYDRGRTGELFF.

This chain joins TRBV27 and TRBJ1-1, with 7 bases matching TRBD1. Trimming took 5 bases from V and 3 from J; bases not matched to a gene: 12. CDR1 and CDR2 from the germline V gene are MNHEY and SMNVEV (reference sequence). CDR3 length: 16 residues. The CDR3 DNA is TGTGCCAGCAGTCCGAATGTGGGACAGAGATACACTGAAGCTTTCTTT. It encodes CASSPNVGQRYTEAFF.

This chain links TRBV5-1 with TRBJ1-6; weak D call: TRBD1 (6 bases). Germline CDR1 and CDR2: SGHRS and YFSETQ. Trimming stripped 1 base from V and 9 bases from J, with 14 bases between. This CDR3 has 15 amino acids. DNA for the CDR3: TGCGCCAGCAGCTTGAACAGGGTAACAGGTTCACCCCTCCACTTT. Translated, it gives CASSLNRVTGSPLHF.

This clone was seen once. The rearrangement uses TRBV6-4 and TRBJ2-1; D is uncertain. CDR3 size: 12 residues. The germline V gene has CDR1 MRHNA and CDR2 SNTAGT. The V and J ends lost 4 bases and 5 bases respectively, with 6 bases between them. The CDR3 coding sequence is TGTGCCAGCAGTGGAGTGGACAATGAGCAGTTCTTC. It yields the protein CASSGVDNEQFF.

This clone was found once. The chain couples TRBV6-5 to TRBJ1-2; 7 bases are shared with TRBD1. Germline CDR1 reads MNHEY; CDR2 reads SVGAGI. There are 14 residues in the CDR3. V lost 5 bases to trimming and J lost 7 bases; unmatched junction nucleotides: 10. The CDR3 sequence: CASSGTRGQGGYTF. CDR3 DNA sequence: TGTGCCAGCAGTGGCACGAGGGGGCAGGGTGGCTACACCTTC.

V and J are TRBV7-8 and TRBJ2-1; the D gene is possibly TRBD2 (5 bases). CDR1 SGHVS and CDR2 FQNEAQ come from the germline V gene. This CDR3 is 16 amino acids long. Trimming left V 4 bases short and J 4 bases short, with 17 bases between. The CDR3 loop reads CASSSAVAGSYNEQFF. For the CDR3, the DNA is TGTGCCAGCAGCTCAGCCGTGGCGGGTTCTTACAATGAGCAGTTCTTC.

V and J are TRBV7-9 and TRBJ2-3, with TRBD2 identical over 8 bases. The CDR3 is made up of 18 amino acids. J gave up 6 bases and V 0 bases, and 14 bases lay outside the gene matches. Germline values: CDR1 SEHNR, CDR2 FQNEAQ (reference sequence). The CDR3 is CASSLAGIRTSSIDTQYF. The CDR3 DNA follows: TGTGCCAGCAGCTTAGCAGGTATCCGGACTAGCAGCATTGATACGCAGTATTTT.

This clone was seen only a few times. The sample contains more than one DNA sequence encoding this CDR3. The chain uses TRBV5-1 and TRBJ2-5, with D unclear. Trimming stripped 4 bases from V and 1 base from J, with 2 bases between. The CDR3 totals 11 residues. Germline CDR1 SGHRS, CDR2 YFSETQ. CDR3 nucleotide sequence: TGCGCCAGCAGCCTCCAAGAGACCCAGTACTTC. Encoded protein: CASSLQETQYF.

This clone was observed once. This chain links TRBV5-1 with TRBJ2-3; D ambiguous. CDR1 SGHRS and CDR2 YFSETQ come from the germline V gene. V lost 2 bases and J 0 bases, leaving 10 bases between the germline ends. The CDR3 covers 15 residues. The CDR3 is CASSLLQASTDTQYF. CDR3 nucleotide sequence: TGCGCCAGCAGCTTATTGCAGGCGAGCACAGATACGCAGTATTTT. Looking up the rest from reference TRBV5-1 and TRBJ2-3 gives the full variable domain: KAGVTQTPRYLIKTRGQQVTLSCSPISGHRSVSWYQQTPGQGLQFLFEYFSETQRNKGNFPGRFSGRQFSNSRSEMNVSTLELGDSALYLCASSLLQASTDTQYFGPGTRLTVL.

V usage is TRBV6-1 and J usage is TRBJ2-7; perhaps TRBD1 as D (5 bases). V was trimmed by 2 bases and J by 3 bases, leaving 11 bases between them. Germline assignment: CDR1 MNHNS and CDR2 SASEGT. The CDR3 is made up of 14 amino acids. This chain's CDR3 is CASSETSQGYEQYF. DNA of the CDR3: TGTGCCAGCAGTGAAACCTCGCAGGGCTACGAGCAGTACTTC.

This clone was counted once. The rearrangement uses TRBV5-1 and TRBJ1-2; no definite D call. This CDR3 is 14 amino acids long. V was cut by 0 bases and J by 1 base, with 7 bases left in between. Germline-derived CDR1 and CDR2 are SGHRS and YFSETQ. The chain's CDR3 is CASSLAGINYGYTF. As DNA, the CDR3 is TGCGCCAGCAGCTTGGCGGGGATTAACTATGGCTACACCTTC. The full variable domain, in which reference TRBV5-1 and TRBJ1-2 provide the parts outside the CDR3, is KAGVTQTPRYLIKTRGQQVTLSCSPISGHRSVSWYQQTPGQGLQFLFEYFSETQRNKGNFPGRFSGRQFSNSRSEMNVSTLELGDSALYLCASSLAGINYGYTFGSGTRLTVV.

The table lists this clone with a count of one. This rearrangement joins TRBV5-4 to TRBJ2-2; possible D gene TRBD2, 5 bases. V shed 1 base and J shed 4 bases, with 14 bases lying between them. The CDR3 contains 16 residues. Germline V gene data show CDR1 as SGHNT and CDR2 as YYREEE (reference sequence). CDR3 coding DNA: TGTGCCAGCAGCTTGACGGGATCCCCCCGCACCGGGGAGCTGTTTTTT. Its translation: CASSLTGSPRTGELFF.

The chain is built from TRBV7-9 and TRBJ1-3; D remains unclear. V lost 3 bases, J lost 5 bases, and 11 bases lay in between. The germline gives CDR1 SEHNR, CDR2 FQNEAQ (reference sequence). This CDR3 spans 14 amino acids. This CDR3 is CASSFGGNRNTIYF. The DNA for the CDR3 is TGTGCCAGCAGCTTTGGAGGGAATAGAAACACCATATATTTT. The full variable domain, in which reference TRBV7-9 and TRBJ1-3 provide the parts outside the CDR3, is DTGVSQNPRHKITKRGQNVTFRCDPISEHNRLYWYRQTLGQGPEFLTYFQNEAQLEKSRLLSDRFSAERPKGSFSTLEIQRTEQGDSAMYLCASSFGGNRNTIYFGEGSWLTVV.

The rearrangement links TRBV6-1 to TRBJ1-5; possible D gene TRBD1, 5 bases. Germline V gene data show CDR1 as MNHNS and CDR2 as SASEGT. The CDR3 has 15 residues. V lost 1 base, J lost 6 bases, and 13 bases lay in between. Here the CDR3 reads CASSEGRVGGQPQHF. The DNA of the CDR3 is TGTGCCAGCAGTGAAGGGAGGGTTGGGGGTCAGCCCCAGCATTTT.

The chain combines TRBV9 with TRBJ2-1; 11 positions match TRBD2. J gave up 7 bases and V 4 bases, and 7 bases lay outside the gene matches. This CDR3 contains 15 residues. The germline V gene encodes CDR1 SGDLS and CDR2 YYNGEE. CDR3 DNA sequence: TGTGCCAGCAGCCTTCTAGCGGGGGGCCCGAATGAGCAGTTCTTC. Amino acid sequence: CASSLLAGGPNEQFF.

This chain joins TRBV2 and TRBJ1-2; possible D gene TRBD1, 6 bases. The germline V gene has CDR1 SNHLY and CDR2 FYNNEI. V gave up 7 bases and J gave up 6 bases, with 21 bases separating them. The CDR3 extends over 15 amino acids. CDR3 loop: CASNPPDSTRHGYTF. CDR3 sequence (DNA): TGTGCCAGCAACCCGCCGGACAGCACCAGGCATGGCTACACCTTC. Full variable domain (rest looked up from reference TRBV2 and TRBJ1-2): EPEVTQTPSHQVTQMGQEVILRCVPISNHLYFYWYRQILGQKVEFLVSFYNNEISEKSEIFDDQFSVERPDGSNFTLKIRSTKLEDSAMYFCASNPPDSTRHGYTFGSGTRLTVV.